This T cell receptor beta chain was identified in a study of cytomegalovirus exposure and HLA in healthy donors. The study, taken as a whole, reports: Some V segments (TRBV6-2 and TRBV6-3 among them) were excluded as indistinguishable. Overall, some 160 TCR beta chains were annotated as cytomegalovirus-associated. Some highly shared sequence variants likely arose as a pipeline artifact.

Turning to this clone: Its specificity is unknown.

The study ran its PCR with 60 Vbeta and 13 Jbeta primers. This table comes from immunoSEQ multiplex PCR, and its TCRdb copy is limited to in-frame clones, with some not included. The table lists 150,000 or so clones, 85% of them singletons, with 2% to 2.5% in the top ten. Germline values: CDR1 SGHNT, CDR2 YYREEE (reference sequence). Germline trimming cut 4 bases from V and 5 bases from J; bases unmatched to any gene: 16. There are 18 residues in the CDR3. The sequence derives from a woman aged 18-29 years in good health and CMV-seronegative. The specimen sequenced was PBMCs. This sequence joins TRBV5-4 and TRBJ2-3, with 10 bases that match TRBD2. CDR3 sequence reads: CASSPWPLSGGRRDTQYF. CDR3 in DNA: TGTGCCAGCAGCCCCTGGCCCCTTAGCGGGGGGCGGAGAGATACGCAGTATTTT.